Shown below are 19 T cell receptor beta chains from a single sample sequenced in a study of sequential checkpoint blockade in melanoma. The treatment: randomized to nivolumab then ipilimumab (arm A) or the reverse (arm B). Produced via immunoSEQ multiplex PCR; TCRdb's table is partial and in-frame only. The table shows 13,000 to 15,000 clones, with 52% occurring only once. The sample in question was CD8+ T cells sorted from blood (inferred from file names), obtained from a patient given nivolumab and ipilimumab in sequence. Receptors were obtained from a human donor with melanoma.

This sequence joins TRBV27 and TRBJ2-5; 8 nucleotides align to TRBD2. The ends lost 5 bases at V and 2 bases at J; junction bases unmatched: 4. Per the germline V gene, CDR1 is MNHEY and CDR2 is SMNVEV (reference sequence). CDR3 length equals 14 residues. The CDR3 loop reads CASSNGGGQETQYF. DNA for the CDR3: TGTGCCAGCAGTAACGGGGGGGGGCAAGAGACCCAGTACTTC.

This clone turned up a few times. DNA of the CDR3: TGCAGCGTTGAAACGGGGGGGAAGGAAGGCTACACCTTC. It encodes CSVETGGKEGYTF. The gene calls are TRBV29-1 and TRBJ1-2; possibly TRBD1 for D (5 bases). V was pared by 2 bases and J by 8 bases, with 15 bases between. This CDR3 has 13 residues. Germline V lookup: CDR1 SQVTM, CDR2 ANQGSEA.

The chain couples TRBV9 to TRBJ2-7, with 10 nucleotides matching TRBD1. Germline CDR1 is SGDLS and CDR2 is YYNGEE. This CDR3 has 14 amino acids. V was clipped by 2 bases and J by 6 bases; unmatched bases: 5. CDR3 DNA: TGTGCCAGCAGCGTCGGGGACAGGGGTGGCGAGCAGTACTTC. This codes for CASSVGDRGGEQYF.

V and J are TRBV4-1 and TRBJ1-2; tentative D call: TRBD1 (5 bases). The CDR3 loop spans 14 amino acids. From germline, CDR1 is MGHRA and CDR2 YSYEKL. V shed 0 bases and J shed 2 bases, with 7 bases lying between them. The CDR3 reads CASSQDPGNYGYTF. CDR3 in DNA: TGCGCCAGCAGCCAAGATCCAGGGAACTATGGCTACACCTTC.

The chain combines TRBV2 with TRBJ2-5; TRBD1 might be the D (5 bases). Germline values: CDR1 SNHLY, CDR2 FYNNEI. The V end was cut by 6 bases, the J end by 5 bases, with 19 bases between. The CDR3 loop spans 15 amino acids. CDR3 DNA sequence: TGTGCCAGCAGGGGCTTTGACAGAACGGTTGAGACCCAGTACTTC. It yields the protein CASRGFDRTVETQYF.

V usage is TRBV12-5 and J usage is TRBJ2-5; tentatively, D is TRBD2 (6 bases). This CDR3 has 18 amino acids. The ends were cut back, 4 bases at V and 5 bases at J, with 26 bases in the middle. Looked up from germline, CDR1 is LGHNT and CDR2 is FRNRAP. The CDR3 region is CASGSLRAGTLGKETQYF. The CDR3 coding sequence is TGTGCTAGTGGTTCACTGCGGGCCGGGACTTTAGGAAAGGAGACCCAGTACTTC.

This sequence joins TRBV6-5 and TRBJ2-1, with no clear D. Trimming stripped 2 bases from V and 3 bases from J, with 5 bases between. Germline V gene sequence: CDR1 MNHEY, CDR2 SVGAGI. This CDR3 spans 13 amino acids. The CDR3 DNA reads as TGTGCCAGCAGTTACGGCCTCTACAATGAGCAGTTCTTC. This sequence encodes CASSYGLYNEQFF.

The genes are TRBV18 and TRBJ2-5; 10 positions agree with TRBD1. The end of the DNA aligns better with TRBJ2-7, so the J call may be wrong. Germline V gives CDR1 KGHSH, CDR2 LQKENI. CDR3 length: 18 amino acids. The CDR3: CASSPNRGRDRGSYEQYF. CDR3 DNA: TGTGCCAGCTCGCCCAACCGGGGAAGGGACAGGGGCTCCTACGAGCAGTACTTC.

The chain is built from TRBV6-5 and TRBJ1-2; 8 bases are a match to TRBD1. This CDR3 spans 15 amino acids. V trimming: 5 bases; J trimming: 4 bases; junction bases outside the gene matches: 9. Germline assignment: CDR1 MNHEY and CDR2 SVGAGI. CDR3 residues: CASSPNPGQVYGYTF. Here the CDR3 DNA reads TGTGCCAGCAGTCCAAATCCGGGACAGGTCTATGGCTACACCTTC.

This clone came up a few times. This chain connects TRBV7-9 to TRBJ1-2; tentative D call: TRBD1 (6 bases). Germline CDR1 is SEHNR and CDR2 is FQNEAQ (reference sequence). The CDR3 is made up of 15 amino acids. The ends were cut back, 1 base at V and 4 bases at J, with 13 bases in the middle. Written as DNA, the CDR3 is TGTGCCAGCAGCTTAGGAGCAGGGGTATTCTATGGCTACACCTTC. Its translation: CASSLGAGVFYGYTF.

This rearrangement joins TRBV7-6 to TRBJ2-2; 8 bases are a match to TRBD2. The ends lost 1 base at V and 5 bases at J; junction bases unmatched: 6. Germline values: CDR1 SGHVS, CDR2 FNYEAQ. This CDR3 has 16 amino acids. In DNA form, the CDR3 reads TGTGCCAGCAGCTTAGTCGGGGGGGATGCGACCGGGGAGCTGTTTTTT. This translates into CASSLVGGDATGELFF.

The chain joins TRBV2 to TRBJ2-2; 10 positions agree with TRBD1. The CDR3 sequence is 15 residues long. Germline-derived CDR1 and CDR2 are SNHLY and FYNNEI. V was pared by 6 bases and J by 5 bases, with 6 bases of the junction left unmatched. Here the CDR3 reads CASRGDRGTTGELFF. CDR3 DNA sequence: TGTGCCAGCAGGGGGGACAGGGGTACGACCGGGGAGCTGTTTTTT.

Only a few counts were recorded for this clone. V gene TRBV10-2 combines with J gene TRBJ2-1; TRBD2 aligns across 15 bases. The CDR3 contains 14 residues. J gave up 7 bases and V 6 bases, and 1 base lay outside the gene matches. The germline CDR1 and CDR2 sequences are WSHSY and SAAADI. CDR3 region: CASRGTSGRNEQFF. The CDR3 region has the DNA TGCGCCAGCAGGGGGACTAGCGGGAGGAATGAGCAGTTCTTC.

The rearrangement links TRBV10-1 to TRBJ2-1, with TRBD2 matching 9 bases. Germline V CDR1 and CDR2: WNHNN, SYGVQD (reference sequence). V dropped 6 bases and J dropped 0; count of bases not matched to a gene: 12. The CDR3 contains 18 residues. CDR3 in DNA: TGCGCCAGCAGCCCTGGATCTCTAGCGGGGAGCTCCTACAATGAGCAGTTCTTC. This sequence encodes CASSPGSLAGSSYNEQFF.

V usage is TRBV19 and J usage is TRBJ2-7; the D is unclear. The CDR3 covers 14 residues. Germline V gives CDR1 LNHDA, CDR2 SQIVND (reference sequence). Deletions cut 6 bases from V and 0 bases from J, with 12 bases between. The CDR3 here is CASSAELSSYEQYF. The CDR3 DNA sequence: TGTGCCAGTAGCGCGGAGCTAAGCTCCTACGAGCAGTACTTC.

The chain joins TRBV6-1 to TRBJ2-3; D not certain. This CDR3 contains 14 residues. The germline gives CDR1 MNHNS, CDR2 SASEGT. V lost 7 bases to trimming and J lost 4 bases, with 15 bases between them. CDR3 in amino acids: CASNPRSFADTQYF. CDR3 nucleotide sequence: TGTGCCAGCAATCCTAGATCATTTGCAGATACGCAGTATTTT.

This clone occurred a few times. The rearrangement joins TRBV7-3 to TRBJ2-2; 7 bases line up with TRBD2. Germline CDR1 reads SGHTA; CDR2 reads FQGTGA. Trimming cost V 2 bases and J 6 bases; bases outside gene matches: 6. The CDR3 is 15 amino acids. The CDR3: CASSLVSSGPGELFF. The DNA for the CDR3 is TGTGCCAGCAGCTTAGTGTCTAGCGGTCCCGGGGAGCTGTTTTTT. Variable domain in full (rest from reference TRBV7-3 and TRBJ2-2): GAGVSQTPSNKVTEKGKYVELRCDPISGHTALYWYRQSLGQGPEFLIYFQGTGAADDSGLPNDRFFAVRPEGSVSTLKIQRTERGDSAVYLCASSLVSSGPGELFFGEGSRLTVL.

This rearrangement joins TRBV9 to TRBJ2-1; possibly TRBD1 for D (6 bases). V was trimmed by 4 bases and J by 0 bases, leaving 14 bases between them. Per germline, CDR1 SGDLS and CDR2 YYNGEE. The CDR3 sequence is 16 residues long. CDR3 in DNA: TGTGCCAGCAGCCTAACAGGGCCCGTCTCCTACAATGAGCAGTTCTTC. Residues: CASSLTGPVSYNEQFF.

By share of the sample, this clone is medium-sized. This rearrangement joins TRBV6-5 to TRBJ1-2; TRBD1 matches 10 bases. The CDR3 is 16 amino acids. In germline, CDR1 is MNHEY, CDR2 SVGAGI. V gave up 0 bases and J gave up 4 bases; unmatched junction bases: 5. The CDR3 loop reads CASSYSPWTGGYGYTF. The DNA of the CDR3 is TGTGCCAGCAGTTACTCGCCTTGGACAGGGGGCTATGGCTACACCTTC.